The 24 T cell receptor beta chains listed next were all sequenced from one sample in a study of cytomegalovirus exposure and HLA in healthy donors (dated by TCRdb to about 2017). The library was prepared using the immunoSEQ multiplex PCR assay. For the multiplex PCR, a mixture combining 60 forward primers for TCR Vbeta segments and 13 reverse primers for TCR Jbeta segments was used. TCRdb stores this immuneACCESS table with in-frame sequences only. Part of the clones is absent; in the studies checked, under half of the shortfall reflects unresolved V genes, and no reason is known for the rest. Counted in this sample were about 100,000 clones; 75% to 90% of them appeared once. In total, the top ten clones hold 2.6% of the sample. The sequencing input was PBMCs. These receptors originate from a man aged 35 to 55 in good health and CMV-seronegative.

The CDR3 DNA is TGTGCCAGCAGCTCATCGACAGGAGAAAAACTGTTTTTT. Amino acid sequence: CASSSSTGEKLFF. The J gene is TRBJ1-4, the V gene TRBV7-9; D possibly corresponds to TRBD1 (6 bases). Germline lookup yields CDR1 SEHNR and CDR2 FQNEAQ (reference sequence). The CDR3 extends over 13 amino acids. V lost 4 bases and J lost 8, with 11 bases in between.

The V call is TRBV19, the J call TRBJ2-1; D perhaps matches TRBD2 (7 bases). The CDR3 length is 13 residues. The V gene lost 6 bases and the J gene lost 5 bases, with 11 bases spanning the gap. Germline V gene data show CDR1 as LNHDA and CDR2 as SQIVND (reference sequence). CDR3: CASRRGRNNEQFF. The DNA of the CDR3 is TGTGCCAGTAGGCGGGGGCGGAACAATGAGCAGTTCTTC.

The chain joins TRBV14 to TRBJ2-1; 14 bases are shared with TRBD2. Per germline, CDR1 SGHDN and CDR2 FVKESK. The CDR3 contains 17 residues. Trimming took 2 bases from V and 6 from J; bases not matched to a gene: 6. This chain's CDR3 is CASSQLRLAGGPNEQFF. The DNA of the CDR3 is TGTGCCAGCAGCCAACTCCGACTAGCGGGGGGGCCCAATGAGCAGTTCTTC. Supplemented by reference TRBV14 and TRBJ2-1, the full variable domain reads EAGVTQFPSHSVIEKGQTVTLRCDPISGHDNLYWYRRVMGKEIKFLLHFVKESKQDESGMPNNRFLAERTGGTYSTLKVQPAELEDSGVYFCASSQLRLAGGPNEQFFGPGTRLTVL.

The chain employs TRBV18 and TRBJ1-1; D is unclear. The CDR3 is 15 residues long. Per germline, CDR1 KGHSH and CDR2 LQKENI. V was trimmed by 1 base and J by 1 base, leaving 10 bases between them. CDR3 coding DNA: TGTGCCAGCTCACCACAAGTGGAGGGGAACACTGAAGCTTTCTTT. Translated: CASSPQVEGNTEAFF.

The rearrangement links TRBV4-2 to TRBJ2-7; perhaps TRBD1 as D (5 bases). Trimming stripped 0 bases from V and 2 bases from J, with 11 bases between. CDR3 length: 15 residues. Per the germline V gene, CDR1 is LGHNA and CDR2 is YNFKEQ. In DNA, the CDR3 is TGTGCCAGCAGCCAAGATGGACAATTTACCTACGAGCAGTACTTC. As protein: CASSQDGQFTYEQYF.

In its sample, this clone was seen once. CDR3 amino acids: CASSFTRGQETQYF. For the CDR3, the DNA is TGTGCCAGTAGTTTCACCAGGGGGCAAGAGACCCAGTACTTC. V is TRBV19 and J is TRBJ2-5, with TRBD1 matching over 7 bases. The germline V gene encodes CDR1 LNHDA and CDR2 SQIVND (reference sequence). The trim removed 5 bases at V and 2 bases at J, leaving 5 bases unmatched. This CDR3 has 14 residues. The complete variable domain, with remaining parts taken from reference TRBV19 and TRBJ2-5, reads DGGITQSPKYLFRKEGQNVTLSCEQNLNHDAMYWYRQDPGQGLRLIYYSQIVNDFQKGDIAEGYSVSREKKESFPLTVTSAQKNPTAFYLCASSFTRGQETQYFGPGTRLLVL.

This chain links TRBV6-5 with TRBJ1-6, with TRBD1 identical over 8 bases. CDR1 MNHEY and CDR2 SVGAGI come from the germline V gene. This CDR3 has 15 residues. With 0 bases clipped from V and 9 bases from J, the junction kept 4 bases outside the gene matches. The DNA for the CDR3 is TGTGCCAGCAGTTACTCACGGACAGGGACTTCACCCCTCCACTTT. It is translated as CASSYSRTGTSPLHF.

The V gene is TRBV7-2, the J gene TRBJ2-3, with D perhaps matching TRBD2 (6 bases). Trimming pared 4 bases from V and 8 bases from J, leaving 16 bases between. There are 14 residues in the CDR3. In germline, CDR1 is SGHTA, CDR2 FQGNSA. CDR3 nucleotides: TGTGCCAGCAGCTCGGAGGGACCCCAATTTACGCAGTATTTT. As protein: CASSSEGPQFTQYF.

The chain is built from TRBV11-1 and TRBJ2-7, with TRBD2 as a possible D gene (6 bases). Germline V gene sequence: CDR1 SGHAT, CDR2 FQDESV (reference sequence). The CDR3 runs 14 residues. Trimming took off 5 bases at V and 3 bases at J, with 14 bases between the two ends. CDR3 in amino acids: CASSPGRGLYEQYF. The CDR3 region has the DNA TGTGCCAGCAGCCCAGGAAGGGGACTCTACGAGCAGTACTTC.

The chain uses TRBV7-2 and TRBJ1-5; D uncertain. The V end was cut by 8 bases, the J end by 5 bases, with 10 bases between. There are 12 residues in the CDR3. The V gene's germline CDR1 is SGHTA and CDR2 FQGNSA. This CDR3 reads CASSHEDQPQHF. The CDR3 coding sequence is TGTGCCAGCTCCCACGAGGATCAGCCCCAGCATTTT.

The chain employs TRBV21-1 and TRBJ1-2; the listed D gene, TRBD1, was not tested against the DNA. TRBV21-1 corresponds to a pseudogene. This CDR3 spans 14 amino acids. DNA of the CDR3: TGTGCCATCTACTCAGGGGGCGAATTGTATGGCTACACCTTC. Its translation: CAIYSGGELYGYTF.

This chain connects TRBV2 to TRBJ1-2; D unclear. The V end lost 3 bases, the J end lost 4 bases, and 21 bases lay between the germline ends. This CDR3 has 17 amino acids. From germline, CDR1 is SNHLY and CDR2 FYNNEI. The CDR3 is CASSDTADYPGSYGYTF. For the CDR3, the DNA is TGTGCCAGCAGTGACACCGCAGACTATCCGGGAAGCTATGGCTACACCTTC.

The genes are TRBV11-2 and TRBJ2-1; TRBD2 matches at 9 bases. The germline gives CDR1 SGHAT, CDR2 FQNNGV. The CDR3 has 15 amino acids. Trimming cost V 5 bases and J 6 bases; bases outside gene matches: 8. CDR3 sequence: CASSLLAGEVNEQFF. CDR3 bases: TGTGCCAGCAGCCTTTTAGCGGGGGAGGTCAATGAGCAGTTCTTC.

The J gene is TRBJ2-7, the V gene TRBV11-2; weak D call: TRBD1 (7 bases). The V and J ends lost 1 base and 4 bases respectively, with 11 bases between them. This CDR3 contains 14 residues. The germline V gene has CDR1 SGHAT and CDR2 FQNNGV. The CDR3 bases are TGTGCCAGCAGCTTAGGACAGGGACTTTACGAGCAGTACTTC. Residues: CASSLGQGLYEQYF.

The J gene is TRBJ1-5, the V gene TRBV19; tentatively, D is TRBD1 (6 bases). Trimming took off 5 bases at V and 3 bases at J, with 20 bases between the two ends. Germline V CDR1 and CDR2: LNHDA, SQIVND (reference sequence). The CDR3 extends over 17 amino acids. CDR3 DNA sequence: TGTGCCAGTAGTTCACCCTTTGGTGGGGGCCCCAATCAGCCCCAGCATTTT. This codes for CASSSPFGGGPNQPQHF.

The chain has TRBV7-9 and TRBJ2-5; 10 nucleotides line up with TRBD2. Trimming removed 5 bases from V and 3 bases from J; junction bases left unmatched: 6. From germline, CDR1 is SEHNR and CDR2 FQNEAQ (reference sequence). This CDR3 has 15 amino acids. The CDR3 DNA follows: TGTGCCAGCAGCCCGGGTCTAGCGGGGGAAGAGACCCAGTACTTC. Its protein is CASSPGLAGEETQYF.

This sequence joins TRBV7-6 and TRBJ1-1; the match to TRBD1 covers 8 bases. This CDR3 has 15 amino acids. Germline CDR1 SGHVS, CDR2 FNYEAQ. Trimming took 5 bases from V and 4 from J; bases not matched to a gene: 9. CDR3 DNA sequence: TGTGCCAGCAGCCGCCCTCAGGGGGCAGGCACTGAAGCTTTCTTT. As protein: CASSRPQGAGTEAFF.

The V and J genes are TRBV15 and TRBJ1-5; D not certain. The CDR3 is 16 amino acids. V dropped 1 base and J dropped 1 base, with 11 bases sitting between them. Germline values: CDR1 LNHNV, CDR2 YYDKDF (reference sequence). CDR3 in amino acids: CATSRAAGWSNQPQHF. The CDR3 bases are TGTGCCACCAGCAGAGCAGCGGGGTGGAGCAATCAGCCCCAGCATTTT.

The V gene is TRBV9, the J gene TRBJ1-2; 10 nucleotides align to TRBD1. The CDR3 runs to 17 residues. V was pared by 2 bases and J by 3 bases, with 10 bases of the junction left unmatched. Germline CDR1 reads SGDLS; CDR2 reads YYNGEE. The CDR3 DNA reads TGTGCCAGCAGCGTGACCGGGACAGGGGCGCAGGACTATGGCTACACCTTC. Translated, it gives CASSVTGTGAQDYGYTF.

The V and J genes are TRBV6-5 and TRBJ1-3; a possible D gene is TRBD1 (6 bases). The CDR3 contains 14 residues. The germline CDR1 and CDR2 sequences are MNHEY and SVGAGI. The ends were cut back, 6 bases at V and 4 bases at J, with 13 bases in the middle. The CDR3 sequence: CASSQQGPGNTIYF. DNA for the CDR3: TGTGCCAGCAGCCAACAGGGCCCAGGAAACACCATATATTTT.

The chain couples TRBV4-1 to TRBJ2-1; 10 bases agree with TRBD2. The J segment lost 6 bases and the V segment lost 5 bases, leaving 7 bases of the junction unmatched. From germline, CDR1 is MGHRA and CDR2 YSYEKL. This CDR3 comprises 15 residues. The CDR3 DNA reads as TGCGCCAGCAGCTCACCCGGGACTAGCGTCAATGAGCAGTTCTTC. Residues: CASSSPGTSVNEQFF.

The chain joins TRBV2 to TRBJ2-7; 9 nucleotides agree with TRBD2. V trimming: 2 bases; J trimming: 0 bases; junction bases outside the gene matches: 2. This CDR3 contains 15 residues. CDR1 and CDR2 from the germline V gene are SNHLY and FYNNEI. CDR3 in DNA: TGTGCCAGCAGTGAACTAGCGGGGACCTCCTACGAGCAGTACTTC. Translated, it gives CASSELAGTSYEQYF.

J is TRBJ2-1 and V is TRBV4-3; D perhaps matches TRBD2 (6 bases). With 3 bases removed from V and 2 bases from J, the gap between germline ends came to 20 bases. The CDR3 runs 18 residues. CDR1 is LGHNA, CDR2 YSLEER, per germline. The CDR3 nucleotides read TGCGCCAGCAGCCAGGACGGGAGTGGTCAGGCCCCCTACAATGAGCAGTTCTTC. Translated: CASSQDGSGQAPYNEQFF.

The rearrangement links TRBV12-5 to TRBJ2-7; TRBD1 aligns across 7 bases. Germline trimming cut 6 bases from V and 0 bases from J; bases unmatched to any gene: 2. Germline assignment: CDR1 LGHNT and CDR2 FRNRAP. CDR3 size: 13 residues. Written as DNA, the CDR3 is TGTGCTAGTGGGACAGGGTACTCCTACGAGCAGTACTTC. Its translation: CASGTGYSYEQYF. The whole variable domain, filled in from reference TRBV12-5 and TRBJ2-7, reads DARVTQTPRHKVTEMGQEVTMRCQPILGHNTVFWYRQTMMQGLELLAYFRNRAPLDDSGMPKDRFSAEMPDATLATLKIQPSEPRDSAVYFCASGTGYSYEQYFGPGTRLTVT.